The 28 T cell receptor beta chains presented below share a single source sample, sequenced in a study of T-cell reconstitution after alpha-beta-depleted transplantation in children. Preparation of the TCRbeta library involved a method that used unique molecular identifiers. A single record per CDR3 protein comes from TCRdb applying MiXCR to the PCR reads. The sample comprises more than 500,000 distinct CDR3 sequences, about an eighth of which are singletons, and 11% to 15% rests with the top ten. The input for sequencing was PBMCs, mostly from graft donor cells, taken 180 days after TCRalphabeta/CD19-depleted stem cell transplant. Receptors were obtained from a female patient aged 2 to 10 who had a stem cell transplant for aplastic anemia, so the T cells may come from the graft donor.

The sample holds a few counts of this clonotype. The chain's CDR3 is CASSPGTGFFYEQYF. The CDR3 nucleotides are TGTGCCAGCAGTCCGGGGACAGGGTTTTTCTACGAGCAGTACTTC. This chain uses TRBV28 with TRBJ2-7; TRBD1 agrees at 9 bases. V was pared by 5 bases and J by 3 bases, with 8 bases of the junction left unmatched. Germline values: CDR1 MDHEN, CDR2 SYDVKM. This CDR3 is built from 15 residues. Using reference TRBV28 and TRBJ2-7 for the parts outside the CDR3, the full variable domain is DVKVTQSSRYLVKRTGEKVFLECVQDMDHENMFWYRQDPGLGLRLIYFSYDVKMKEKGDIPEGYSVSREKKERFSLILESASTNQTSMYLCASSPGTGFFYEQYFGPGTRLTVT.

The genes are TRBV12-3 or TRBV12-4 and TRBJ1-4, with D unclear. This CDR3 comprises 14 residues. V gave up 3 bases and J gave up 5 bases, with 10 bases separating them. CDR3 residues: CASSFGSKNEKLFF. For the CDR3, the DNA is TGTGCCAGCAGTTTTGGCAGCAAGAATGAAAAACTGTTTTTT.

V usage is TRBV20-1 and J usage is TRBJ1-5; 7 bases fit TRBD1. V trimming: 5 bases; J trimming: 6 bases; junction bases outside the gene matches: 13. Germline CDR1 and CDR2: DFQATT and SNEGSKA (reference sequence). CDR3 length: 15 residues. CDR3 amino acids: CSAGKLGQERQPQHF. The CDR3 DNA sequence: TGCAGTGCTGGCAAATTAGGACAGGAGCGTCAGCCCCAGCATTTT.

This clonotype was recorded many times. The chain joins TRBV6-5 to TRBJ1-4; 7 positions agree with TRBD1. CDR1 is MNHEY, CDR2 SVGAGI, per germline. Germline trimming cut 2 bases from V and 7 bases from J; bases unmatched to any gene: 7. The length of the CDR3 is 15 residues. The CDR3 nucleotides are TGTGCCAGCAGTTACATGGCAGGGGGGATTGAAAAACTGTTTTTT. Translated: CASSYMAGGIEKLFF.

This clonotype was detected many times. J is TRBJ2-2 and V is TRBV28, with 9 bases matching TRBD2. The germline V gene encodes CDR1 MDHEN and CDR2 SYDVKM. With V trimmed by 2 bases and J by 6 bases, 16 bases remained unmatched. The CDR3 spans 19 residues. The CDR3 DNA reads TGTGCCAGCAGTTTACTCAGGGGACTAGCAGGCAACGGTCCCGGGGAGCTGTTTTTT. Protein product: CASSLLRGLAGNGPGELFF.

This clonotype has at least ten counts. The CDR3 spells CASSDSYSTDTQYF. The CDR3 DNA reads TGCGCCAGCTCAGACAGCTACAGCACAGATACGCAGTATTTT. The chain recombines TRBV5-1 with TRBJ2-3; tentative D call: TRBD1 (5 bases). Germline lookup yields CDR1 SGHRS and CDR2 YFSETQ. The CDR3 is 14 residues long. Trimming removed 7 bases from V and 0 bases from J, with 12 bases in between.

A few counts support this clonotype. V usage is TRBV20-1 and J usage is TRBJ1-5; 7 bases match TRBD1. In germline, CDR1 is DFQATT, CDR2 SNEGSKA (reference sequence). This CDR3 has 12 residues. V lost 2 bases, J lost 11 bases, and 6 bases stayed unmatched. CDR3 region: CSARKQGKAQHF. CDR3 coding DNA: TGCAGTGCTAGAAAACAGGGGAAAGCCCAGCATTTT.

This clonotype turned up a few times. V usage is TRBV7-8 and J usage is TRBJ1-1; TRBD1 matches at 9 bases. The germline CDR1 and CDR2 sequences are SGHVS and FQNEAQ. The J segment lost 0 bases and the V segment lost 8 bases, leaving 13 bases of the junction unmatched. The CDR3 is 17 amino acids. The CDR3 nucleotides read TGTGCCAGCCATTGGGACAGGGCGGGGGGTATGAACACTGAAGCTTTCTTT. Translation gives CASHWDRAGGMNTEAFF.

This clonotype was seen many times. The CDR3 DNA is TGCGCCAGCAGCCAAGAAGCTTCGGCCCCTTACAATGAGCAGTTCTTC. Its protein is CASSQEASAPYNEQFF. V gene TRBV4-1 combines with J gene TRBJ2-1; the D is unclear. The CDR3 length is 16 residues. Germline V gives CDR1 MGHRA, CDR2 YSYEKL. Trimming pared 0 bases from V and 4 bases from J, leaving 13 bases between.

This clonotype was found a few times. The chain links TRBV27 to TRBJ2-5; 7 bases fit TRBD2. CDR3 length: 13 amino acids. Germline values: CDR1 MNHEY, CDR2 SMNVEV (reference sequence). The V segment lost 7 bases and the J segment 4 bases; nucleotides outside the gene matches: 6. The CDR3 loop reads CASTPWGGETQYF. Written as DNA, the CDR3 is TGTGCCAGCACCCCGTGGGGGGGAGAGACCCAGTACTTC.

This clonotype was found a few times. The CDR3 bases are TGTGCCACCAGCAGAGCGGGCCGAGGGCCTAGCACAGATACGCAGTATTTT. This sequence encodes CATSRAGRGPSTDTQYF. This chain joins TRBV15 and TRBJ2-3; tentative D call: TRBD2 (5 bases). The CDR3 loop spans 17 amino acids. CDR1 LNHNV and CDR2 YYDKDF come from the germline V gene (reference sequence). Trimming stripped 1 base from V and 0 bases from J, with 14 bases between.

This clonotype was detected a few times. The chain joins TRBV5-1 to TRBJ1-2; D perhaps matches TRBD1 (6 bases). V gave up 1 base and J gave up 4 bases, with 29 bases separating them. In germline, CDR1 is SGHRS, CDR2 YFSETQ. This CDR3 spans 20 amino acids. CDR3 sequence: CASSLFRMWGGPTGAYGYTF. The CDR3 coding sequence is TGCGCCAGCAGCTTGTTCCGTATGTGGGGAGGACCTACGGGGGCCTATGGCTACACCTTC.

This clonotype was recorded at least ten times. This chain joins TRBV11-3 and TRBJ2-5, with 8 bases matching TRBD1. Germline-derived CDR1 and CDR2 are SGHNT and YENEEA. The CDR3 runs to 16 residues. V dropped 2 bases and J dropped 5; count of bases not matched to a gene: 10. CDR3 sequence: CASSLRSGTGSETQYF. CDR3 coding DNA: TGTGCCAGCAGCTTAAGATCCGGGACAGGTTCGGAGACCCAGTACTTC.

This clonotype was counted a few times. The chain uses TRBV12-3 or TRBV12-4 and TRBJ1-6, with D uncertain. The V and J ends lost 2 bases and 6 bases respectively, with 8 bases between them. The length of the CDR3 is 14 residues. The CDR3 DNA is TGTGCCAGCAGTTTACTGCTCGGTAATTCACCCCTCCACTTT. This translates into CASSLLLGNSPLHF.

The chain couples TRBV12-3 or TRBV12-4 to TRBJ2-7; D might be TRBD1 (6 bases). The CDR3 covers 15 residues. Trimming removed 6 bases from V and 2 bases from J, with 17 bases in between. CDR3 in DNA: TGTGCCAGCAGGACCCGGGACAATCTTCCCTACGAGCAGTACGTC. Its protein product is CASRTRDNLPYEQYV.

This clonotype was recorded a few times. This CDR3 reads CSVVLRRDHYGYTF. The CDR3 DNA sequence: TGCAGCGTTGTACTCCGCAGGGATCACTATGGCTACACCTTC. The chain uses TRBV29-1 and TRBJ1-2, with D perhaps TRBD1 (5 bases). This CDR3 comprises 14 residues. The germline gives CDR1 SQVTM, CDR2 ANQGSEA. V was clipped by 4 bases and J by 3 bases, with 15 bases between them.

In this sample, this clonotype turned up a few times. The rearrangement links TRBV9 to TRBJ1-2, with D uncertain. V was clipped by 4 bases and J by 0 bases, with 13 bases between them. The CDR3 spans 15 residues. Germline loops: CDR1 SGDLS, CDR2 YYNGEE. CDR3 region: CASSPETYANYGYTF. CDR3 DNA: TGTGCCAGCAGCCCGGAGACGTACGCTAACTATGGCTACACCTTC.

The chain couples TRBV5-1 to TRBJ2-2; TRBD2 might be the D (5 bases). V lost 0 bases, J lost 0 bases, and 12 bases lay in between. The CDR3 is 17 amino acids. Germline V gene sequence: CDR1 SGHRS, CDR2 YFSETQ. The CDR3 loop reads CASSLAEGVPNTGELFF. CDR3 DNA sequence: TGCGCCAGCAGCTTGGCCGAGGGAGTACCGAACACCGGGGAGCTGTTTTTT.

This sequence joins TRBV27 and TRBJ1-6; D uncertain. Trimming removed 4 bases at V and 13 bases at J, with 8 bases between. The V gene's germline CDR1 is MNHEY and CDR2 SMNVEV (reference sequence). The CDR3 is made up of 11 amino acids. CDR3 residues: CASSSHEPLHF. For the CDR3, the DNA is TGTGCCAGCAGTTCCCACGAGCCCCTCCACTTT.

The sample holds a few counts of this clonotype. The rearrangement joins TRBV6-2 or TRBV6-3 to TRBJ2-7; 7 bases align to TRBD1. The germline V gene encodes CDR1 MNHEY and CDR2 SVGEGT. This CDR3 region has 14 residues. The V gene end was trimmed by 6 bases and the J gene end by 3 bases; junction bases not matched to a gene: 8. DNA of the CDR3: TGTGCCAGCAGCACCCTGGACAGGATCTACGAGCAGTACGTC. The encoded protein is CASSTLDRIYEQYV.

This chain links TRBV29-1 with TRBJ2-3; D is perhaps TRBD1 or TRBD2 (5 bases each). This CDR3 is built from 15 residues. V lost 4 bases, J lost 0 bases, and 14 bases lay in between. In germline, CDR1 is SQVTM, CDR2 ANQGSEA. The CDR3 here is CSVAGTQISTDTQYF. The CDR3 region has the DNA TGCAGCGTTGCCGGGACCCAAATTAGCACAGATACGCAGTATTTT.

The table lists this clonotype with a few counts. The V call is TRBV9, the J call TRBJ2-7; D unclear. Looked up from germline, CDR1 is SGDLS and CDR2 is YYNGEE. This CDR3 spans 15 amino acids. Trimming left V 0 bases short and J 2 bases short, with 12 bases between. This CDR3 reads CASSVGYAPTYEQYF. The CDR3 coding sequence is TGTGCCAGCAGCGTAGGTTATGCACCTACCTACGAGCAGTACTTC.

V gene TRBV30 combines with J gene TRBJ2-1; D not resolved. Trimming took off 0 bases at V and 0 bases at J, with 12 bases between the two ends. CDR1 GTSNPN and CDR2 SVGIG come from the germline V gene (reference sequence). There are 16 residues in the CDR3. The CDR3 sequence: CAWSVACKLSYNEQFF. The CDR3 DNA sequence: TGTGCCTGGAGTGTGGCATGCAAACTCTCCTACAATGAGCAGTTCTTC. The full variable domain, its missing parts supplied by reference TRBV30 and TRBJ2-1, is SQTIHQWPATLVQPVGSPLSLECTVEGTSNPNLYWYRQAAGRGLQLLFYSVGIGQISSEVPQNLSASRPQDRQFILSSKKLLLSDSGFYLCAWSVACKLSYNEQFFGPGTRLTVL.

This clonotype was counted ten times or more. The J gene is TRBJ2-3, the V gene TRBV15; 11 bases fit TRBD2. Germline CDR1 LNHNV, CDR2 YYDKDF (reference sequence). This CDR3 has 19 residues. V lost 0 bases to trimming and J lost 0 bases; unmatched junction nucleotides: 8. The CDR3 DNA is TGTGCCACCAGCAGAGAACCGACTAGCGGGGCCTTAAGCACAGATACGCAGTATTTT. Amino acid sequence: CATSREPTSGALSTDTQYF. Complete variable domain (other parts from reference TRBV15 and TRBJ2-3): DAMVIQNPRYQVTQFGKPVTLSCSQTLNHNVMYWYQQKSSQAPKLLFHYYDKDFNNEADTPDNFQSRRPNTSFCFLDIRSPGLGDTAMYLCATSREPTSGALSTDTQYFGPGTRLTVL.

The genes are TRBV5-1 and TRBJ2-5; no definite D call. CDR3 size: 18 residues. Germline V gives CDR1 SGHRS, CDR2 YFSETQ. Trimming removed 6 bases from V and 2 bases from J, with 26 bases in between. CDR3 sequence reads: CASTLRVPQTFPQETQYF. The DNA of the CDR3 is TGCGCCAGCACCCTAAGGGTCCCCCAGACATTTCCGCAAGAGACCCAGTACTTC.

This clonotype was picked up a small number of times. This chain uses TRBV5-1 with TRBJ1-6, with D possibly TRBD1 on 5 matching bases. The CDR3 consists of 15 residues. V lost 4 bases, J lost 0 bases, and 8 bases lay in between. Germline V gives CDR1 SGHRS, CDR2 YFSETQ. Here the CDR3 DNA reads TGCGCCAGCAGCCGGGGGAGCTCCTATAATTCACCCCTCCACTTT. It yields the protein CASSRGSSYNSPLHF.

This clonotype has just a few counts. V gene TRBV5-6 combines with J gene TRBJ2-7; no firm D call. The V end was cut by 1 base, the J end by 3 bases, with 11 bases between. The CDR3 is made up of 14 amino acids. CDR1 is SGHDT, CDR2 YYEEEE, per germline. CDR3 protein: CASSLLLRHYEQYF. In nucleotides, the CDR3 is TGTGCCAGCAGCTTGCTACTCCGTCACTACGAGCAGTACTTC. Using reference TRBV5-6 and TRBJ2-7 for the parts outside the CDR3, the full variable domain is DAGVTQSPTHLIKTRGQQVTLRCSPKSGHDTVSWYQQALGQGPQFIFQYYEEEERQRGNFPDRFSGHQFPNYSSELNVNALLLGDSALYLCASSLLLRHYEQYFGPGTRLTVT.

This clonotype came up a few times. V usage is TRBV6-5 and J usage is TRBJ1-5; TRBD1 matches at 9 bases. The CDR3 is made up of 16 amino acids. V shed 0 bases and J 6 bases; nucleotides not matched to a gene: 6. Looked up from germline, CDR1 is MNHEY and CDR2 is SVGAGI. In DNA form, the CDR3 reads TGTGCCAGCAGTTACTCAACAGGGGGCGAGGCTCAGCCCCAGCATTTT. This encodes CASSYSTGGEAQPQHF.